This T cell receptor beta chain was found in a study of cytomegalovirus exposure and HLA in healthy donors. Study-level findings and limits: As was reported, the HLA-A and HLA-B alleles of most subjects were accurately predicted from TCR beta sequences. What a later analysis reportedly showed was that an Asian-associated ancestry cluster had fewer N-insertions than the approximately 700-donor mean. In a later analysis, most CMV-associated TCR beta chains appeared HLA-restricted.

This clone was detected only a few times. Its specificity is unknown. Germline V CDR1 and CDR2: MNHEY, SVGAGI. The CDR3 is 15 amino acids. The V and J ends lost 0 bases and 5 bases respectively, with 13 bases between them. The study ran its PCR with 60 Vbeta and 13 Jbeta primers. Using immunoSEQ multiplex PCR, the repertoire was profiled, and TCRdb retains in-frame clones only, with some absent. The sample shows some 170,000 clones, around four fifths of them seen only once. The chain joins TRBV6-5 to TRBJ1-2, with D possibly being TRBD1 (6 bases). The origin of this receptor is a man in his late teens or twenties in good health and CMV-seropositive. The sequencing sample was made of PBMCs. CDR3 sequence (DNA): TGTGCCAGCAGTTACTCGATAAGGGGGATTTATGGCTACACCTTC. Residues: CASSYSIRGIYGYTF.